The rows below give T cell receptor beta chains drawn from one sample of a study of T cell responses to AZD1222 COVID-19 vaccine. Using immunoSEQ multiplex PCR, the repertoire was profiled, and TCRdb retains in-frame clones only, with some absent. The sample shows approximately 110,000 clones, roughly 90% of them seen only once. The sample was peripheral blood, taken on day 0 of AZD1222 vaccination. The receptors derive from an adult in good health. Each CDR3 is given with its conserved first and last residue. A D gene is named only where the DNA matches it firmly. Only some rows state a clone size, as once, few, many or a class for expanded clones.

size,D,J,V,CDR3,DNA
-,TRBD1,TRBJ1-5,TRBV2,CASSSHRGSNQPQHF,TGTGCCAGCAGCAGTCACAGGGGGAGCAATCAGCCCCAGCATTTT
-,TRBD1,TRBJ2-7,TRBV25-1,CASSESRDRGGEQYF,TGTGCCAGCAGTGAATCCCGGGACAGGGGAGGCGAGCAGTACTTC
-,-,TRBJ1-6,TRBV28,CASRLGLSPLHF,TGTGCCAGCAGACTAGGGTTATCACCCCTCCACTTT
few,TRBD1,TRBJ1-2,TRBV19,CASSPGTGVYGYTF,TGTGCCAGTAGCCCCGGGACAGGGGTTTATGGCTACACCTTC
once,TRBD2,TRBJ2-1,TRBV6-5,CASSYSTSGMRDEQFF,TGTGCCAGCAGTTACTCGACTAGCGGGATGAGGGATGAGCAGTTCTTC
-,TRBD1,TRBJ1-6,TRBV11-3,CASSAGTGGSPLHF,TGTGCCAGCAGCGCCGGGACAGGGGGGTCACCCCTCCACTTT
-,TRBD2,TRBJ2-7,TRBV11-2,CASSPIAGSNEQYF,TGTGCCAGCAGCCCCATAGCGGGGTCTAACGAGCAGTACTTC
-,TRBD2,TRBJ2-1,TRBV2,CASRGTSGSNEQFF,TGTGCCAGCAGGGGGACTAGCGGGAGCAATGAGCAGTTCTTC
-,-,TRBJ1-2,TRBV5-1,CASSLGVSIRGGYTF,TGCGCCAGCTCCCTCGGGGTCTCCATAAGGGGTGGCTACACCTTC
-,TRBD2,TRBJ2-7,TRBV24-1,CATSDSGTSGEQYF,TGTGCCACCAGTGACTCCGGGACTAGCGGCGAGCAGTACTTC
-,-,TRBJ1-6,TRBV7-8,CASSLVSGLDNSPLHF,TGTGCCAGCAGCTTAGTTTCCGGACTCGATAATTCACCCCTCCACTTT
-,-,TRBJ1-2,TRBV6-2/TRBV6-3,CASSYSGGYGYTF,TGTGCCAGCAGTTACTCGGGGGGCTATGGCTACACCTTC
-,-,TRBJ2-7,TRBV4-3,CASSQALGYEQYF,TGCGCCAGCAGCCAAGCTCTAGGCTACGAGCAGTACTTC
-,TRBD1,TRBJ2-5,TRBV28,CASSLPPGQGIQYF,TGTGCCAGCAGTTTGCCGCCGGGACAGGGTATCCAGTACTTC
once,-,TRBJ2-1,TRBV18,CASSPGGILRNEQFF,TGTGCCAGCTCACCAGGCGGGATATTGCGCAATGAGCAGTTCTTC
-,-,TRBJ1-2,TRBV5-6,CASSLPGIGYGYTF,TGTGCCAGCAGCTTGCCGGGGATTGGGTATGGCTACACCTTC
-,-,TRBJ1-6,TRBV7-6,CASSLVDSNSPLHF,TGTGCCAGCAGCTTAGTCGACTCTAATTCACCCCTCCACTTT
-,-,TRBJ2-7,TRBV6-5,CASSTSGARAYEQYF,TGTGCCAGCAGCACCTCAGGGGCCAGAGCCTACGAGCAGTACTTC
-,-,TRBJ1-6,TRBV10-1,CASIYNSPLHF,TGCGCCAGCATCTATAATTCACCCCTCCACTTT
-,-,TRBJ1-2,TRBV7-9,CASEGPPGFAYGYTF,TGTGCCAGCGAGGGGCCTCCGGGGTTCGCCTATGGCTACACCTTC
-,-,TRBJ1-2,TRBV6-1,CASSDPSTSYGYTF,TGTGCCAGCAGTGACCCCTCCACCTCCTATGGCTACACCTTC
-,-,TRBJ2-7,TRBV6-1,CASSDPEQYF,TGTGCCAGCAGTGATCCTGAGCAGTACTTC
once,TRBD2,TRBJ2-3,TRBV19,CASSMRLAGSDTQYF,TGTGCCAGTAGTATGCGGCTAGCGGGATCAGATACGCAGTATTTT
-,-,TRBJ2-1,TRBV10-3,CAISDTGAMGVNEQFF,TGTGCCATCAGTGACACGGGGGCTATGGGAGTCAATGAGCAGTTCTTC
-,-,TRBJ1-3,TRBV9,CASSVRPDISLVNTIYF,TGTGCCAGCAGCGTAAGACCGGACATTTCTTTGGTAAACACCATATATTTT
-,TRBD2,TRBJ2-3,TRBV10-1,CASSDPTSGTDTQYF,TGCGCCAGCAGCGATCCCACTAGCGGCACAGATACGCAGTATTTT
-,-,TRBJ2-7,TRBV5-1,CASSLEGYEQYF,TGCGCCAGCAGCTTGGAGGGCTACGAGCAGTACTTC
-,-,TRBJ1-1,TRBV14,CASSQLMNTEAFF,TGTGCCAGCAGCCAATTGATGAACACTGAAGCTTTCTTT
-,-,TRBJ1-3,TRBV28,CASRGQHNTIYF,TGTGCCAGCAGGGGGCAGCACAACACCATATATTTT
-,TRBD1,TRBJ1-1,TRBV27,CASQSIAGGLNTEAFF,TGTGCCAGCCAGAGCATCGCAGGGGGTCTGAACACTGAAGCTTTCTTT
-,-,TRBJ2-3,TRBV5-4,CASSGHTRTDTQYF,TGTGCCAGCAGTGGGCACACCCGCACAGATACGCAGTATTTT
-,-,TRBJ2-7,TRBV5-4,CASSYLAEQYF,TGTGCCAGCAGCTATCTAGCTGAGCAGTACTTC
-,TRBD1,TRBJ1-5,TRBV28,CASSLISGTGVNQPQHF,TGTGCCAGCAGTTTAATCTCGGGGACAGGGGTAAATCAGCCCCAGCATTTT
-,-,TRBJ2-3,TRBV5-1,CASSLDSTDTQYF,TGCGCCAGCAGCTTGGACAGCACAGATACGCAGTATTTT